One sample yielded the 2 T cell receptor beta chains listed below, sequenced in a study of beta chain features in type 1 diabetes. Expressed TCRB transcripts were sequenced because the isolated RNA had all been reverse transcribed beforehand. This table comes from immunoSEQ multiplex PCR, and its TCRdb copy is limited to in-frame clones, with some not included. The sample includes about 410,000 clones, roughly 14% seen only once; the top ten take 0.035% to 0.045%. The sequenced sample consisted of naive CD4+ T cells from blood. These receptors were taken from a man aged 30 to 39 in good health.

This clone was seen a few times. This chain links TRBV2 with TRBJ1-2; D is ambiguous. CDR1 and CDR2 (germline): SNHLY, FYNNEI. The CDR3 has 13 residues. V was pared by 6 bases and J by 6 bases, with 14 bases between. CDR3 bases: TGTGCCAGCAGGGCCTCCTCCTCACATGGCTACACCTTC. Protein: CASRASSSHGYTF.

The chain carries TRBV5-4 and TRBJ2-5; 9 bases align to TRBD2. Trimming removed 4 bases from V and 3 bases from J; junction bases left unmatched: 10. Per germline, CDR1 SGHNT and CDR2 YYREEE (reference sequence). The CDR3 runs to 16 residues. This CDR3 reads CASSGPGLAQEETQYF. The CDR3, as DNA: TGTGCCAGCAGCGGCCCGGGACTAGCCCAGGAAGAGACCCAGTACTTC.